This T cell receptor (beta chain) is from a study of identical twins. CDR3 length equals 19 residues. The germline CDR1 and CDR2 sequences are SSHAT and FNYEAQ (reference sequence). Unmatched junction bases numbered 14, after V lost 5 bases and J lost 0 bases. One entry per CDR3 protein results from TCRdb running MiXCR on the 5' RACE reads. Here the sample spans about 890,000 distinct CDR3 sequences, around an eighth being singletons. In addition, the sample was reused for a study of yellow fever vaccine responses in identical twins.

This receptor was taken from a woman between 18 and 30 years old in good health. The chain joins TRBV7-7 to TRBJ1-2; 11 nucleotides align to TRBD1. The specimen sequenced was PBMCs. The CDR3 here is CASSAGGDRGAWANYGYTF. The CDR3, as DNA: TGTGCCAGCAGCGCCGGAGGGGACAGGGGGGCATGGGCTAACTATGGCTACACCTTC.